This T cell receptor beta chain was identified in a study of shared clonotypes between healthy human individuals. Study results and limitations: Exclusively blood specimens were collected; tissue repertoires likely differ.

Looked up from germline, CDR1 is MNHEY and CDR2 is SVGAGI. V shed 2 bases, J shed 10 bases, and the junction held 13 bases outside the gene matches. The CDR3 loop spans 16 amino acids. This clone was counted a single time. As yet, its antigen is unknown. Naive CD8 isolation took CD45RO-negative cells positively selected for CCR7 and excluded terminally differentiated effector memory CD45RA+ cells. Assay: immunoSEQ multiplex PCR; the TCRdb copy retains only in-frame clones and omits some. Here the sample spans about 1,800,000 clones, about 95% being singletons. The chain couples TRBV6-5 to TRBJ2-1; 8 nucleotides match TRBD2. This TCR came from a man in his late teens or twenties in good health. Material: naive CD8+ T cells sorted from blood. The CDR3 here is CASSYGSGRAIGEQFF. The CDR3 bases are TGTGCCAGCAGTTACGGTTCCGGGAGGGCCATTGGGGAGCAGTTCTTC.